Each of the 10 T cell receptor beta chains below was sequenced from the same sample in a study of blood T cell repertoires in COVID-19. Only in-frame clones appear in the TCRdb table, and some are missing; sequencing was by immunoSEQ multiplex PCR. The sample yields some 85,000 clones, 75% to 90% seen once. Material: peripheral blood. These receptors were obtained from a woman older than 75 with acute or convalescent COVID-19.

J is TRBJ2-5 and V is TRBV29-1; TRBD1 matches at 10 bases. Germline V gene sequence: CDR1 SQVTM, CDR2 ANQGSEA. The CDR3 contains 12 residues. The trim removed 6 bases at V and 5 bases at J, leaving 3 bases unmatched. CDR3 in DNA: TGCAGCGTGACAGGGGGCGGGGAGACCCAGTACTTC. As protein: CSVTGGGETQYF.

The chain has TRBV29-1 and TRBJ1-2; 8 bases line up with TRBD1. The ends lost 6 bases at V and 3 bases at J; junction bases unmatched: 6. The length of the CDR3 is 13 residues. Germline V lookup: CDR1 SQVTM, CDR2 ANQGSEA. The CDR3 loop reads CSVIRGLDYGYTF. In nucleotides, the CDR3 is TGCAGCGTAATCAGGGGGCTGGACTATGGCTACACCTTC.

V gene TRBV9 combines with J gene TRBJ1-2; no definite D call. Trimming took off 0 bases at V and 2 bases at J, with 5 bases between the two ends. The CDR3 is 13 residues long. Germline V gene data show CDR1 as SGDLS and CDR2 as YYNGEE. The CDR3 spells CASSVEQNYGYTF. The CDR3, as DNA: TGTGCCAGCAGCGTAGAACAGAACTATGGCTACACCTTC. Variable domain in full (rest from reference TRBV9 and TRBJ1-2): DSGVTQTPKHLITATGQRVTLRCSPRSGDLSVYWYQQSLDQGLQFLIQYYNGEERAKGNILERFSAQQFPDLHSELNLSSLELGDSALYFCASSVEQNYGYTFGSGTRLTVV.

The genes are TRBV5-8 and TRBJ2-5; 8 bases are shared with TRBD1. V was clipped by 3 bases and J by 2 bases; unmatched bases: 9. Germline CDR1 and CDR2: SGHTS and YDEGEE. CDR3 length: 16 amino acids. CDR3 sequence: CASSSPGRGPQETQYF. In DNA, the CDR3 is TGTGCCAGCAGCTCCCCGGGCAGGGGGCCTCAAGAGACCCAGTACTTC.

This clone was seen a few times. As DNA, the CDR3 is TGTGCCAGCGAGGGACCTAGTTTGGGGACAGGGGGGACTGAAGCTTTCTTT. Its translation is CASEGPSLGTGGTEAFF. The J gene is TRBJ1-1, the V gene TRBV6-4; 11 bases align to TRBD1. CDR1 and CDR2 from the germline V gene are MRHNA and SNTAGT. The trim removed 8 bases at V and 5 bases at J, leaving 16 bases unmatched. The CDR3 totals 17 residues.

This clone was detected a few times. This chain uses TRBV15 with TRBJ2-2, with 10 positions matching TRBD1. V dropped 1 base and J dropped 6; count of bases not matched to a gene: 2. Germline lookup yields CDR1 LNHNV and CDR2 YYDKDF (reference sequence). The length of the CDR3 is 15 residues. The chain's CDR3 is CATSRAGQGSGELFF. The CDR3 nucleotides read TGTGCCACCAGCAGAGCGGGACAGGGGTCCGGGGAGCTGTTTTTT.

The rearrangement links TRBV5-4 to TRBJ2-5; 9 nucleotides match TRBD2. V was clipped by 0 bases and J by 3 bases; unmatched bases: 3. Germline lookup yields CDR1 SGHNT and CDR2 YYREEE (reference sequence). CDR3 length: 15 residues. The CDR3 spells CASSLARGGEETQYF. The CDR3 coding sequence is TGTGCCAGCAGCTTGGCTCGCGGGGGGGAAGAGACCCAGTACTTC.

CDR3: CASSLATDQPQHF. For the CDR3, the DNA is TGCGCCAGCAGCTTGGCCACGGATCAGCCCCAGCATTTT. The rearrangement joins TRBV5-1 to TRBJ1-5; D gene uncertain. CDR1 SGHRS and CDR2 YFSETQ come from the germline V gene. CDR3 length: 13 amino acids. The ends were cut back, 0 bases at V and 5 bases at J, with 6 bases in the middle.

The chain couples TRBV23-1 to TRBJ2-7; 11 bases are shared with TRBD2. TRBV23-1 is marked as an open reading frame, function uncertain. J lost 2 bases, V lost 6 bases, and 6 bases had no gene match. The CDR3 has 15 amino acids. CDR3 in amino acids: CASRPLAGATYEQYF. The CDR3 DNA is TGCGCCAGCAGGCCACTAGCGGGGGCCACCTACGAGCAGTACTTC.

The chain uses TRBV11-2 and TRBJ2-5, with 13 bases identical to TRBD2. Unmatched junction bases numbered 9, after V lost 5 bases and J lost 6 bases. Germline-derived CDR1 and CDR2 are SGHAT and FQNNGV. This CDR3 is 16 amino acids long. The CDR3 DNA follows: TGTGCCAGCAGCCCTCCCGGGACTAGCGGGAAAAAGACCCAGTACTTC. As protein: CASSPPGTSGKKTQYF.